This T cell receptor (beta chain) was recorded in a study of CD8+ T cells in alopecia areata. Study details: Treated patients were given 5 to 10 mg oral tofacitinib twice daily.

RNA was extracted and reverse transcribed into cDNA as the sequencing template. Sequencing was performed with immunoSEQ multiplex PCR; in TCRdb, only in-frame clones are kept and a portion is missing. In the table there are 140,000 or so clones, about 51% of which are singletons. A note on this clone: Other DNA variants within this sample encode the same CDR3.

V was shortened by 5 bases and J by 2 bases, with 10 bases between the two germline ends. The CDR3 length is 12 residues. CDR1 is SQVTM, CDR2 ANQGSEA, per germline. V gene TRBV29-1 combines with J gene TRBJ2-7; D is unresolved. The origin of this receptor is a human donor with alopecia areata. Sequenced material: CD4+ T cells sorted from blood, taken at week 0. The CDR3 DNA reads TGCAGCGTTAAGGACGGTACCTACGAGCAGTACTTC. Its translation: CSVKDGTYEQYF.